This T cell receptor (beta chain) was captured in a study of CD8 T cells in Susac syndrome. Points from the study as a whole: By the study's own acknowledgment, its TCR sequencing and HLA analysis included relatively few individuals.

The germline V and J ends were trimmed by 5 bases and 10 bases, with 9 bases remaining between them. Germline CDR1 is MNHEY and CDR2 is SMNVEV (reference sequence). The CDR3 is made up of 12 amino acids. About this clonotype itself: The antigen remains undetermined.

With random hexamers, 0.5 to 1 ug RNA was reverse transcribed. The authors amplified TCR beta CDR3 across 54 Vbeta and 13 Jbeta using immunoSEQ multiplex PCR. TCRdb fed the immunoSEQ multiplex PCR reads into MiXCR, producing one record per CDR3 protein. This sample has 150,000 to 200,000 distinct CDR3 sequences, with approximately 94% found just once. Sequencing of TCR beta drew on CD8+ and CD4+ T cells from blood. While CD8+ and CD4+ T cells were isolated negatively, TEMRA cells were enriched by FACS. This TCR came from a human donor with multiple sclerosis. The sequenced material came from CD4+ T cells from PBMCs. V gene TRBV27 combines with J gene TRBJ1-6; unclear D gene. The CDR3 DNA reads as TGTGCCAGCAGTCCCCCTGGCTCACCCCTCCACTTT. Its protein product is CASSPPGSPLHF.